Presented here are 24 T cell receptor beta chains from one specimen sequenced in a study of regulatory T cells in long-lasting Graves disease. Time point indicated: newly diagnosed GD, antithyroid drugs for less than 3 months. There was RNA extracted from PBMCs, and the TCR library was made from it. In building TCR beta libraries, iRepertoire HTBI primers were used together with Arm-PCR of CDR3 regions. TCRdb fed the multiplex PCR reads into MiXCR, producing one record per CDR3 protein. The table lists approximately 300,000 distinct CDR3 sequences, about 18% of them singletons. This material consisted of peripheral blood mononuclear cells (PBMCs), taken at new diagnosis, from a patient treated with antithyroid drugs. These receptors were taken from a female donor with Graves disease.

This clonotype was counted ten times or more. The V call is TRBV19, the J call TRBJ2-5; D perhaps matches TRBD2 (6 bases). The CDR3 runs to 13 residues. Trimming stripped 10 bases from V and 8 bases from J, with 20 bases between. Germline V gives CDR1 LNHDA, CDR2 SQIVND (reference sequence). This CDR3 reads CATSRGLDVTQYF. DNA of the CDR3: TGTGCCACCTCTCGGGGACTGGACGTCACCCAGTACTTC. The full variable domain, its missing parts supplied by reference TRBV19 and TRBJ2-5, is DGGITQSPKYLFRKEGQNVTLSCEQNLNHDAMYWYRQDPGQGLRLIYYSQIVNDFQKGDIAEGYSVSREKKESFPLTVTSAQKNPTAFYLCATSRGLDVTQYFGPGTRLLVL.

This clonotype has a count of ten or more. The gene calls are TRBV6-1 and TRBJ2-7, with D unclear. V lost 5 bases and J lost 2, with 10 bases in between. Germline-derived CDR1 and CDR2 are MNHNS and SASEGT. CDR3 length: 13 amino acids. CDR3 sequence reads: CASSRTLTYEQYF. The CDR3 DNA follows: TGTGCCAGCAGTCGTACCCTTACCTACGAGCAGTACTTC.

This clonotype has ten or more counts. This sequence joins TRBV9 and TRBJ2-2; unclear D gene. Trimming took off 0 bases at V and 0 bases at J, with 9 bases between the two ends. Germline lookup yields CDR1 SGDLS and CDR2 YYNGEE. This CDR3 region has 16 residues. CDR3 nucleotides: TGTGCCAGCAGCGTAGAGTTGGGGTCGAACACCGGGGAGCTGTTTTTT. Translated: CASSVELGSNTGELFF.

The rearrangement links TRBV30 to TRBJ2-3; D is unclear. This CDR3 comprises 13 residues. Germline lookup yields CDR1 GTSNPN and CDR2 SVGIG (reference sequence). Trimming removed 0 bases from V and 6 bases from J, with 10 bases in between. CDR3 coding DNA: TGTGCCTGGAGTGTAAACGCCCTGGATACGCAGTATTTT. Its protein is CAWSVNALDTQYF.

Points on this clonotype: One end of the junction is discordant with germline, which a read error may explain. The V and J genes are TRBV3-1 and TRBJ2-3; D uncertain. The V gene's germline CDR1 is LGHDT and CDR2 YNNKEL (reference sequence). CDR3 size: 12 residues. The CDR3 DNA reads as TGTGCCGGCAGCCCCGACCGCGATACGCAGTATTTT. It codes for CAGSPDRDTQYF.

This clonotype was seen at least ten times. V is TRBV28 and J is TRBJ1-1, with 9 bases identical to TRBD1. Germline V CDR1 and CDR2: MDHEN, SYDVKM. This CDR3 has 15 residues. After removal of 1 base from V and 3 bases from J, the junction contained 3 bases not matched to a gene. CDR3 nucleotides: TGTGCCAGCAGTTTATACGGGACAGGGTACACTGAAGCTTTCTTT. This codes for CASSLYGTGYTEAFF.

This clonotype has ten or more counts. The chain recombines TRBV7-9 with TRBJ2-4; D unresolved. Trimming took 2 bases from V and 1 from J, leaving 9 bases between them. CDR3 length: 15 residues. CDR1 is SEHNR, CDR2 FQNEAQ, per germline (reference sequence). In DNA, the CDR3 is TGTGCCAGCAGCTTAAGAATGGGGGCCAAAAACATTCAGTACTTC. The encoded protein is CASSLRMGAKNIQYF.

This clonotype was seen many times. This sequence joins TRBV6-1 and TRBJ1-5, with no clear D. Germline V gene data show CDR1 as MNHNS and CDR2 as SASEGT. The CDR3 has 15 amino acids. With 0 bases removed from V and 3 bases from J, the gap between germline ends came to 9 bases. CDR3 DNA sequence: TGTGCCAGCAGTGAAGCCGGAGGATACAATCAGCCCCAGCATTTT. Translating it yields CASSEAGGYNQPQHF.

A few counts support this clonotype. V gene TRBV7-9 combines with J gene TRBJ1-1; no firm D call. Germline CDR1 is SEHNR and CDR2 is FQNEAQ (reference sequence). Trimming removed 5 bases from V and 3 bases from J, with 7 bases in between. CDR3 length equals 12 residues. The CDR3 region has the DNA TGTGCCAGCAGCGGAGCAGACACTGAAGCTTTCTTT. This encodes CASSGADTEAFF.

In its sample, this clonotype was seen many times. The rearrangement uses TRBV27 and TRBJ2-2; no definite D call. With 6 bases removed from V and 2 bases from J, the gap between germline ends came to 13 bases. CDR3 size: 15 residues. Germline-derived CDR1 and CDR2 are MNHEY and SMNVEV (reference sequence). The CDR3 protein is CASSTSRTNTGELFF. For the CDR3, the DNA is TGTGCCAGCAGCACTTCGAGGACCAACACCGGGGAGCTGTTTTTT.

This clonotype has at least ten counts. The CDR3 nucleotides are TGTGCCACCAGCAGAGCCATTAACAGTGGCACTGAAGCTTTCTTT. This encodes CATSRAINSGTEAFF. V is TRBV15 and J is TRBJ1-1; D gene ambiguous. Germline lookup yields CDR1 LNHNV and CDR2 YYDKDF (reference sequence). The germline V and J ends were trimmed by 1 base and 4 bases, with 13 bases remaining between them. The CDR3 contains 15 residues.

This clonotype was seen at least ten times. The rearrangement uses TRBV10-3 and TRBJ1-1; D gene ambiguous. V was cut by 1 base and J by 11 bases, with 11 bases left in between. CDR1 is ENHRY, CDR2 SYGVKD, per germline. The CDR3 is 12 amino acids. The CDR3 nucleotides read TGTGCCATCAGTGAGTTCTGGGATGAGGCTTTCTTT. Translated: CAISEFWDEAFF.

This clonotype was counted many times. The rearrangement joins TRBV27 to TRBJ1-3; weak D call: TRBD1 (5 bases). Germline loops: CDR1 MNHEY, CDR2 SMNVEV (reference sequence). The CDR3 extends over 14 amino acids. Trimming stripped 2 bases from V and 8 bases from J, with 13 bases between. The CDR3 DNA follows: TGTGCCAGCAGTTTACAGGGCAAGGGTGACACCATATATTTT. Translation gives CASSLQGKGDTIYF.

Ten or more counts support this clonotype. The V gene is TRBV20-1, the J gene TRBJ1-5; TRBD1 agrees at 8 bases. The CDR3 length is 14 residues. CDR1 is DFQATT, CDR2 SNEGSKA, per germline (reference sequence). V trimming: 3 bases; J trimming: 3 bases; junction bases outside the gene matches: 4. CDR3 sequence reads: CSASRDRFNQPQHF. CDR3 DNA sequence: TGCAGTGCTAGTCGGGACAGGTTCAATCAGCCCCAGCATTTT.

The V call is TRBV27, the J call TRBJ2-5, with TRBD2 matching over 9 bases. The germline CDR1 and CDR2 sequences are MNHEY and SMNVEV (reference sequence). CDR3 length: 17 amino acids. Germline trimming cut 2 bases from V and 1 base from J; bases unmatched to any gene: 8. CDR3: CASSLMVSSGAQETQYF. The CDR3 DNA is TGTGCCAGCAGTTTAATGGTATCTAGCGGGGCCCAAGAGACCCAGTACTTC.

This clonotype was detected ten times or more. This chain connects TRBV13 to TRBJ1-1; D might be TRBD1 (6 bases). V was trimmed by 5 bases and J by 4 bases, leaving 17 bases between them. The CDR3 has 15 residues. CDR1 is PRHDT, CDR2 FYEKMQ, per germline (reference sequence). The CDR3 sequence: CASSATGTPGTEAFF. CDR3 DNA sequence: TGTGCCAGCAGCGCAACAGGGACTCCAGGCACTGAAGCTTTCTTT.

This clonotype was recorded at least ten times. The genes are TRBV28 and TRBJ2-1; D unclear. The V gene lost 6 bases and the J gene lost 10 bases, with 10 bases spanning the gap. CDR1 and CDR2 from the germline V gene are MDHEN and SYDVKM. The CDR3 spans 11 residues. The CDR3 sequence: CASRTSGEQFF. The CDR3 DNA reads TGTGCCAGCAGGACCTCTGGGGAGCAGTTCTTC.

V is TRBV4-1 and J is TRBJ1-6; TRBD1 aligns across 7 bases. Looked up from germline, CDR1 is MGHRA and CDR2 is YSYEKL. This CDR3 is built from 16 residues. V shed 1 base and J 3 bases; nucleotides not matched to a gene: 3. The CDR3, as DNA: TGCGCCAGCAGCCAAGCTTGGACAGGCTATAATTCACCCCTCCACTTT. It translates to CASSQAWTGYNSPLHF.

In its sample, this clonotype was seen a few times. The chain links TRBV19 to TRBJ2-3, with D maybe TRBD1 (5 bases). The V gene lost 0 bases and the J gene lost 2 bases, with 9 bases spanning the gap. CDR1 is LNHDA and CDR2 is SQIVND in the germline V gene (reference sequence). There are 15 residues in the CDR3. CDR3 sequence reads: CASSIDQGVTDTQYF. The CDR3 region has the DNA TGTGCCAGTAGTATAGATCAAGGGGTCACAGATACGCAGTATTTT.

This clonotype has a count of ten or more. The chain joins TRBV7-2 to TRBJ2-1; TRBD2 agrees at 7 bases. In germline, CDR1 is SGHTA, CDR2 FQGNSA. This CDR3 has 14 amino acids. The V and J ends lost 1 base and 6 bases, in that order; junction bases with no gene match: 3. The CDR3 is CASSLDGRSNEQFF. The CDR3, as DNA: TGTGCCAGCAGCTTAGACGGGAGGAGCAATGAGCAGTTCTTC. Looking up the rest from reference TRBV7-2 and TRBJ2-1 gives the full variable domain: GAGVSQSPSNKVTEKGKDVELRCDPISGHTALYWYRQSLGQGLEFLIYFQGNSAPDKSGLPSDRFSAERTGGSVSTLTIQRTQQEDSAVYLCASSLDGRSNEQFFGPGTRLTVL.

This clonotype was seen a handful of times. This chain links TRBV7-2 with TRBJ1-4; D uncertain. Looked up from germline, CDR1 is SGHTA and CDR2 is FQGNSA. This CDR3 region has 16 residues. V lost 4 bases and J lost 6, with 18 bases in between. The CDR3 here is CASSSPKDDSDEKLFF. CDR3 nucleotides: TGTGCCAGCAGCTCGCCAAAGGACGACTCGGATGAAAAACTGTTTTTT.

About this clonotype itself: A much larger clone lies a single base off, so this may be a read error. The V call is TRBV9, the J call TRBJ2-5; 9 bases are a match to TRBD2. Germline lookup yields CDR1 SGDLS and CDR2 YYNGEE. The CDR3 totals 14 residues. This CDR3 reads CASSTAAGGETQHF. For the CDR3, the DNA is TGTGCCAGCAGCACAGCGGCGGGAGGGGAGACCCAGCACTTC.

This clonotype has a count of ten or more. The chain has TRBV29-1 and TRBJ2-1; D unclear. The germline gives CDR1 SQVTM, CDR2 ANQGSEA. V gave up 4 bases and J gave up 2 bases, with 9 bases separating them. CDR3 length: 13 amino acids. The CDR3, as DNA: TGCAGCGTTGCAGGTGCTCCCTACAATGAGCAGTTCTTC. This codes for CSVAGAPYNEQFF.

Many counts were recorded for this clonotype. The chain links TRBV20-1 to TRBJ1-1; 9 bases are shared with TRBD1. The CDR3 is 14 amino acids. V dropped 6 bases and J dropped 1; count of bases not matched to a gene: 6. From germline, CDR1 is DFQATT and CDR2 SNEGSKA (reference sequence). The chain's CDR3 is CSARTGARNTEAFF. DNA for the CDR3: TGCAGTGCCCGGACAGGGGCCCGGAACACTGAAGCTTTCTTT.